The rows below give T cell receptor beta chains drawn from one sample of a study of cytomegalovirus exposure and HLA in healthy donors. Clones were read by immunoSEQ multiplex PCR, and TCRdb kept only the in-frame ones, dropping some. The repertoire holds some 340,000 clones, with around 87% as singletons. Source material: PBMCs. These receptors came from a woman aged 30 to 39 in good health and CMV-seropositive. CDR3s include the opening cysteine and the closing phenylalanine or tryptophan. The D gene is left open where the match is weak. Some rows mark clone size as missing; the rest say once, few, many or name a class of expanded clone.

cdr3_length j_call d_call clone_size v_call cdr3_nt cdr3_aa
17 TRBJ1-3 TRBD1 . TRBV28 TGTGCCAGCACGGGAGGGACAGTGACCTACTCTGGAAACACCATATATTTT CASTGGTVTYSGNTIYF
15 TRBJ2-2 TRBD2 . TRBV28 TGTGCCAGCAGTCTAGCGGGGGGTGGCACCGGGGAGCTGTTTTTT CASSLAGGGTGELFF
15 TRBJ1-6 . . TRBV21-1 TGTGCCAGCAGCAGACCCGGGACACGGAATTCACCCCTCCACTTT CASSRPGTRNSPLHF
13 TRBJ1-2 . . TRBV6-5 TGTGCCAGCAGTGACTCCCTCGGGTATGGCTACACCTTC CASSDSLGYGYTF
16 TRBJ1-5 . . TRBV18 TGTGCCAGCTCACCCATGACAGTGCGAGGCAATCAGCCCCAGCATTTT CASSPMTVRGNQPQHF
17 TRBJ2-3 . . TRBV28 TGTGCCAGCAGTTTAATGGGCGGTTTTCTAGGCACAGATACGCAGTATTTT CASSLMGGFLGTDTQYF
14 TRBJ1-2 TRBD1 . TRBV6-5 TGTGCCAGCAGCCAACACGGACAGGGCTATGGCTACACCTTC CASSQHGQGYGYTF
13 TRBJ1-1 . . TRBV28 TGTGCCAGCAGTTTACGGGCCATAGGTGAAGCTTTCTTT CASSLRAIGEAFF
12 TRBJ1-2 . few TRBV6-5 TGTGCCAGCAAGGGGCGCGACTATGGCTACACCTTC CASKGRDYGYTF
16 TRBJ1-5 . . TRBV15 TGTGCCACCAGCAGAGCCGGGGGGCCAGGCAATCAGCCCCAGCATTTT CATSRAGGPGNQPQHF
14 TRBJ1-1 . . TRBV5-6 TGTGCCAGCAGCTTGAGACAGGTAGGGACTGAAGCTTTCTTT CASSLRQVGTEAFF
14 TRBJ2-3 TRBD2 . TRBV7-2 TGTGCCAGCAGCCTAGCGGGAGGGCGCGATACGCAGTATTTT CASSLAGGRDTQYF
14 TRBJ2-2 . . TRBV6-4 TGTGCCAGCAGTGGTTCATTTAACACCGGGGAGCTGTTTTTT CASSGSFNTGELFF
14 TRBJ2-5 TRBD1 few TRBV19 TGTGCCAGTAGTGGACAGGGGGCTGGGGAGACCCAGTACTTC CASSGQGAGETQYF
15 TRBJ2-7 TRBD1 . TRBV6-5 TGTGCCAGCAGTTATTCCACCGGGACAGCGTACGAGCAGTACTTC CASSYSTGTAYEQYF
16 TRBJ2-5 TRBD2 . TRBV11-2 TGTGCCAGCAGCCACCGAACCGGGACTAAACAAGAGACCCAGTACTTC CASSHRTGTKQETQYF
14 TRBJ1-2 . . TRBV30 TGTGCCTGGACCACGGGCCCCCATCAAGGTGGCTACACCTTC CAWTTGPHQGGYTF
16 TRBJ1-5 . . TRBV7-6 TGTGCCAGCAGCTTAGAGGGGCAGGGGTTCGGTCAGCCCCAGCATTTT CASSLEGQGFGQPQHF
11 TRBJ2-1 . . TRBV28 TGTGCCAGCAATTATGGCAATGAGCAGTTCTTC CASNYGNEQFF
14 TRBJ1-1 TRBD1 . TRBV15 TGTGCCACCAGCAGGGACAGGGATTTGACTGAAGCTTTCTTT CATSRDRDLTEAFF
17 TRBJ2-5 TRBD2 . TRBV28 TGTGCCAGCAGCCTCGGACTAGCGGGAAGCAAACAAGAGACCCAGTACTTC CASSLGLAGSKQETQYF
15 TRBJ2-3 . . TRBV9 TGTGCCAGCAGCGAGAGTAGCGGAAGCACAGATACGCAGTATTTT CASSESSGSTDTQYF
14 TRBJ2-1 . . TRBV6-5 TGTGCCAGCAGTGTTTTGCGAAACTACAATGAGCAGTTCTTC CASSVLRNYNEQFF
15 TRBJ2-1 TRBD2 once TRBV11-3 TGTGCCAGCAGTGTTCGAGCGGGAGGGTACAATGAGCAGTTCTTC CASSVRAGGYNEQFF
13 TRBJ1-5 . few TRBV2 TGTGCCAGCCGCCTTGAGACAGGTCAGCCCCAGCATTTT CASRLETGQPQHF
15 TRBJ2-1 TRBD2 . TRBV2 TGTGCCAGCAGGGAAGGGACTAGCGGTTACAATGAGCAGTTCTTC CASREGTSGYNEQFF
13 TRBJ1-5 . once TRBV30 TGTGCCTGGACCTCAGGGGGCAATCAGCCCCAGCATTTT CAWTSGGNQPQHF
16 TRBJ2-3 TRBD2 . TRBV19 TGTGCCAGTAGTTTGGGACTAGCGGGGAGCACAGATACGCAGTATTTT CASSLGLAGSTDTQYF
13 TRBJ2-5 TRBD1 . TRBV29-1 TGCAGCGCGGACAGGGGAGTGGCAGAGACCCAGTACTTC CSADRGVAETQYF
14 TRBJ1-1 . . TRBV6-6 TGTGCCAGCAAGGGCAGCGACGCGAACACTGAAGCTTTCTTT CASKGSDANTEAFF
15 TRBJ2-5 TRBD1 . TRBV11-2 TGTGCCAGCAGCTTGGGGGACAGGGCTAGCGAGACCCAGTACTTC CASSLGDRASETQYF
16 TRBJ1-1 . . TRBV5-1 TGCGCCAGCAGCTTGGAGTCTTTAGCTTCTAACACTGAAGCTTTCTTT CASSLESLASNTEAFF
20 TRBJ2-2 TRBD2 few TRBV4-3 TGCGCCAGCAGCCAAGATCATGGTACTGGAAGACTAGCCGGCACCGGGGAGCTGTTTTTT CASSQDHGTGRLAGTGELFF
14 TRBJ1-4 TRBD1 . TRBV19 TGTGCCAGCCGAGACAGGGTGACTAATGAAAAACTGTTTTTT CASRDRVTNEKLFF
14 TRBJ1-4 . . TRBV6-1 TGTGCCAGCAGGGCTAGTCGGGGTAATGAAAAACTGTTTTTT CASRASRGNEKLFF
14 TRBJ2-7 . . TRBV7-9 TGTGCCAGCAGCCCCCCGGACACATTCTACGAGCAGTACTTC CASSPPDTFYEQYF
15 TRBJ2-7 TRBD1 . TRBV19 TGTGCCAGTAGTATATTCGGGACAGGGCTGGAAGAGCAGTACTTC CASSIFGTGLEEQYF
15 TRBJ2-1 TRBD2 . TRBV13 TGTGCCAGCAGCTCCCGGGGGGTGACGAACAATGAGCAGTTCTTC CASSSRGVTNNEQFF
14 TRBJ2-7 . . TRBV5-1 TGCGCCAGCAGCTTGGCCCCGGGGTCCTACGAGCAGTACTTC CASSLAPGSYEQYF
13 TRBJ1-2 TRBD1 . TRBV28 TGTGCCAGCAGTCCGGGACAGATGGTTGGCTACACCTTC CASSPGQMVGYTF
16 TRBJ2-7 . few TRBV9 TGTGCCAGCAGCGTAGCTATGAGCGGAGAGGACTACGAGCAGTACTTC CASSVAMSGEDYEQYF